This TCR beta chain was retrieved from a study of response to subunit inactivated influenza vaccine (dated by TCRdb to about 2018). About the investigation overall: The study used deep quantitative T cell receptor repertoire profiling to track responses to a trivalent subunit inactivated influenza vaccine. The study at large found these results: According to the authors, only a limited number of new T cells may be recruited by each seasonal influenza vaccination.

As for this clonotype: The antigen it recognizes is unknown. Nothing much larger sits one base from this clone, and base qualities are not available.

The germline V gene supplies CDR1 LGHNA and CDR2 YSLEER. Trimming removed 3 bases from V and 10 bases from J; the gene matches leave 9 bases unexplained. CDR3 length: 16 amino acids, cysteine to phenylalanine. The CDR3 DNA has 48 bases and is translated from base 1. Libraries came from RT-PCR. The sequencer was an Illumina HiSeq 2500. The raw public reads went through TCRdb reprocessing: fastp at Q25, MiXCR clone calling, in-frame beta chains kept. CDR3 protein sequences are deduplicated, and each keeps its most common genes and DNA. This sample has some 520,000 distinct CDR3 sequences in its table, and 16% of those were observed once. 3% of the sample comes from the top ten.

The receptor was derived from a man aged 45-69 years who received an inactivated influenza vaccine. Donor details come from another sample of the same person, matched by shared clones. The starting material was CD4+ T cells sorted from PBMCs, obtained about 23 months after vaccination. The receptor chain draws on TRBV4-3 and TRBJ2-1, with TRBD2 identical over 13 junction bases. The CDR3 reads CASSQTGLAGVREQFF. The nucleotide sequence reads TGCGCCAGCAGCCAGACTGGACTAGCGGGAGTAAGAGAGCAGTTCTTC.